Listed below are T cell receptor beta chains from one sample, sequenced in a study of cytomegalovirus exposure and HLA in healthy donors. The protocol was immunoSEQ multiplex PCR, while the TCRdb copy is restricted to in-frame clones and leaves out a portion. Among about 230,000 clones listed, more than 85% were seen once. Sequencing was performed on PBMCs. The receptors derive from a young woman in good health and CMV-seronegative. CDR3s include the opening cysteine and the closing phenylalanine or tryptophan. A D gene is named only where the DNA matches it firmly. A clone size is listed for some rows: how often the clone was seen (once, few, many), or a class if it is expanded.

clone size	V gene	CDR3 length	J gene	D gene	CDR3 DNA	CDR3 protein
.	TRBV7-2	16	TRBJ2-2	TRBD2	TGTGCCAGCAGCTTATTGGCGGGAGGGAAGGTCGGGGAGCTGTTTTTT	CASSLLAGGKVGELFF
once	TRBV30	12	TRBJ2-5	.	TGTGCCTGGAGTTTAGGGGGTAAGGCCCAGTACTTC	CAWSLGGKAQYF
few	TRBV18	16	TRBJ2-1	TRBD1	TGTGCCAGCTCACCACCGGGACAGGGAGTAGCCAATGAGCAGTTCTTC	CASSPPGQGVANEQFF
.	TRBV19	14	TRBJ1-1	.	TGTGCCAGCTTCTCCAGGGGCTTGAACACTGAAGCTTTCTTT	CASFSRGLNTEAFF
.	TRBV7-9	14	TRBJ2-7	.	TGTGCCAGCAGCTTAGAAGCGGGCCCCTACGAGCAGTACTTC	CASSLEAGPYEQYF
.	TRBV28	14	TRBJ1-1	.	TGTGCCAGCCGGCGTGCAGGATTGAACACTGAAGCTTTCTTT	CASRRAGLNTEAFF
.	TRBV19	18	TRBJ1-5	TRBD1	TGTGCCAGTAGTCCCCGAACCCAGACAGGGGCCATCAATCAGCCCCAGCATTTT	CASSPRTQTGAINQPQHF
.	TRBV6-1	14	TRBJ1-1	.	TGTGCCAGCAGTCCCAGGTCAGGGAACACTGAAGCTTTCTTT	CASSPRSGNTEAFF
.	TRBV19	15	TRBJ1-2	.	TGTGCCAGTAGTCTGGTCCCGGCAGGCCTCTATGGCTACACCTTC	CASSLVPAGLYGYTF
.	TRBV11-2	15	TRBJ2-7	TRBD2	TGTGCCAGCAGCCAAGGACTAGCGGGGGTGGGCGAGCAGTACTTC	CASSQGLAGVGEQYF
.	TRBV5-4	17	TRBJ2-1	TRBD2	TGTGCCAGCAGCTTCAGACTAGCGGGAAACCTGGACAATGAGCAGTTCTTC	CASSFRLAGNLDNEQFF
.	TRBV5-1	14	TRBJ2-2	.	TGCGCCAGCAGCTTGGATGAGTATCAGGAGGAGCTGTTTTTT	CASSLDEYQEELFF
.	TRBV5-6	14	TRBJ2-7	.	TGTGCCAGCAGCTCTGCAGGGGACCCGCGGGAGCAGTACTTC	CASSSAGDPREQYF
.	TRBV10-3	17	TRBJ1-1	TRBD1	TGTGCCATCAGCGACAGGGGGTCCCCCGAACTGAACACTGAAGCTTTCTTT	CAISDRGSPELNTEAFF
.	TRBV5-1	15	TRBJ1-1	.	TGCGCCAGCAGCTTGGTTTCGGGGGGGAACACTGAAGCTTTCTTT	CASSLVSGGNTEAFF
once	TRBV29-1	12	TRBJ1-3	TRBD1	TGCAGCGGCAGACAGGGCGGCGGCACCATATATTTT	CSGRQGGGTIYF
.	TRBV6-6	14	TRBJ1-1	TRBD1	TGTGCCAGCATCACTAACAGGGGGGCGTCCGAAGCTTTCTTT	CASITNRGASEAFF
.	TRBV13	12	TRBJ2-7	TRBD2	TGTGCCAGCACTAGCGGGCCCTACGAGCAGTACTTC	CASTSGPYEQYF
.	TRBV7-9	14	TRBJ1-2	TRBD1	TGTGCCAGCAGACCGGGACAGAGCGGCTATGGCTACACCTTC	CASRPGQSGYGYTF
.	TRBV9	15	TRBJ2-2	TRBD1	TGTGCCAGCAGCGTAGGGGACAGGGCTCCCGGGGAGCTGTTTTTT	CASSVGDRAPGELFF
.	TRBV10-2	12	TRBJ2-7	.	TGCGCCAGCTGGGGGGTTTCCTACGAGCAGTACTTC	CASWGVSYEQYF
.	TRBV7-2	17	TRBJ2-2	.	TGTGCCAGCAGCTTAGATTGGGCAGGGGCGAACACCGGGGAGCTGTTTTTT	CASSLDWAGANTGELFF
.	TRBV6-5	16	TRBJ2-2	.	TGTGCCAGCAGTTACCCCGGACAGAGGGGCACCGGGGAGCTGTTTTTT	CASSYPGQRGTGELFF
.	TRBV5-1	13	TRBJ1-2	.	TGCGCCAGCAGCCCCGCAGGGGAGCATGTCTACACCTTC	CASSPAGEHVYTF